These 26 T cell receptor beta chains were all obtained from the same sample, sequenced in a study of T cells in Graves' hyperthyroidism and ophthalmopathy. The investigators amplified TCR beta CDR3 regions from RNA transcripts. The HTBI primer set served for first-round RT-PCR of the TCR CDR3. TCRdb recomputed calls from the multiplex PCR reads with MiXCR, one row per CDR3 protein. The sample lists about 640,000 distinct CDR3 sequences, under 25% occurring once. Input material: blood. The receptors shown here come from a man aged 25-45 years with Graves' ophthalmopathy.

This clonotype was found many times. The chain joins TRBV2 to TRBJ2-7; 7 bases align to TRBD1. The CDR3 is 12 amino acids. The V and J ends lost 6 bases and 4 bases, in that order; junction bases with no gene match: 3. Per germline, CDR1 SNHLY and CDR2 FYNNEI. The CDR3 spells CASRRDSYEQYF. The CDR3 DNA reads TGTGCCAGCAGGAGGGACAGTTACGAGCAGTACTTC.

A word on this clonotype: Being one base from a much bigger clone, this may be a read error. The chain links TRBV11-2 to TRBJ2-7, with a possible D match to TRBD1 (6 bases). The J call may be wrong; the DNA end is better matched by TRBJ2-1. The CDR3 is made up of 14 amino acids. Germline V gene data show CDR1 as SGHAT and CDR2 as FQNNGV. The CDR3, as DNA: TGTGCCAGCAGCTTCCAACAGGGTGCCTACGAGCAGTTCTTC. This encodes CASSFQQGAYEQFF.

This chain links TRBV14 with TRBJ2-1, with TRBD1 matching 7 bases. The ends lost 0 bases at V and 8 bases at J; junction bases unmatched: 7. The CDR3 is 15 amino acids. Germline V gene lookup returns CDR1 SGHDN and CDR2 FVKESK. This CDR3 is CASSQERGRWYEQFF. The CDR3 DNA sequence: TGTGCCAGCAGCCAAGAGAGGGGGCGGTGGTATGAGCAGTTCTTC.

This clonotype was recorded a few times. The J gene is TRBJ1-5, the V gene TRBV30; D might be TRBD1 (5 bases). Between the trimmed V and J ends, which lost 4 bases and 5 bases, there was a span of 18 bases. Germline assignment: CDR1 GTSNPN and CDR2 SVGIG (reference sequence). The CDR3 has 15 residues. For the CDR3, the DNA is TGTGCCTGGAACGACATGGGGGGGTACGATCAGCCCCAGCATTTT. Protein: CAWNDMGGYDQPQHF.

This chain connects TRBV11-2 to TRBJ2-3, with TRBD2 as a possible D gene (6 bases). The length of the CDR3 is 13 residues. V dropped 5 bases and J dropped 4 bases, with 10 bases sitting between them. CDR1 and CDR2 (germline): SGHAT, FQNNGV. The CDR3 sequence is CASSGRSADTQYF. The DNA of the CDR3 is TGTGCCAGCAGCGGGAGGTCGGCAGATACGCAGTATTTT.

The genes are TRBV7-4 and TRBJ2-1; D may match TRBD1 or TRBD2 (9 bases each). The germline V and J ends were trimmed by 5 bases and 3 bases, with 26 bases remaining between them. There are 19 residues in the CDR3. Looked up from germline, CDR1 is SGHVT and CDR2 is SQSDAQ. CDR3 nucleotide sequence: TGTGCCAGCAGCGATGGGACAGGGTTGCTAGCGGGGTACTACAATGAGCAGTTCTTC. Amino acids: CASSDGTGLLAGYYNEQFF.

This clonotype has at least ten counts. The rearrangement uses TRBV11-2 and TRBJ1-1; 7 bases map to TRBD1. The CDR3 loop spans 15 amino acids. The ends lost 0 bases at V and 5 bases at J; junction bases unmatched: 6. The germline CDR1 and CDR2 sequences are SGHAT and FQNNGV. CDR3 region: CASSLDSRGYTEAFF. As DNA, the CDR3 is TGTGCCAGCAGCTTAGATTCCAGGGGGTATACTGAAGCTTTCTTT.

This chain joins TRBV28 and TRBJ1-6; the D is unclear. The CDR3 covers 17 residues. V lost 6 bases, J lost 7 bases, and 22 bases lay in between. The germline V gene encodes CDR1 MDHEN and CDR2 SYDVKM. CDR3 nucleotide sequence: TGTGCCAGCAGGTACTCCTCGGGGTCCGCTTACAATTCACCCCTCCACTTT. It codes for CASRYSSGSAYNSPLHF. Full variable domain (remainder filled in from reference TRBV28 and TRBJ1-6): DVKVTQSSRYLVKRTGEKVFLECVQDMDHENMFWYRQDPGLGLRLIYFSYDVKMKEKGDIPEGYSVSREKKERFSLILESASTNQTSMYLCASRYSSGSAYNSPLHFGNGTRLTVT.

This clonotype occurred many times. The chain is built from TRBV2 and TRBJ2-2, with 10 positions matching TRBD2. V shed 4 bases and J 4 bases; nucleotides not matched to a gene: 3. Per germline, CDR1 SNHLY and CDR2 FYNNEI. There are 15 residues in the CDR3. CDR3 coding DNA: TGTGCCAGCAGTGCGACTAGCGGGTTCACCGGGGAGCTGTTTTTT. Its translation is CASSATSGFTGELFF.

The J gene is TRBJ1-2, the V gene TRBV29-1; 8 nucleotides line up with TRBD1. The germline gives CDR1 SQVTM, CDR2 ANQGSEA. This CDR3 is built from 12 residues. The V segment lost 2 bases and the J segment 6 bases; nucleotides outside the gene matches: 2. The CDR3 reads CSVENRGDGYTF. In DNA, the CDR3 is TGCAGCGTTGAAAACAGGGGGGATGGCTACACCTTC.

J is TRBJ2-1 and V is TRBV6-1; TRBD2 agrees at 7 bases. This CDR3 spans 15 amino acids. CDR1 MNHNS and CDR2 SASEGT come from the germline V gene. The V gene end was trimmed by 4 bases and the J gene end by 5 bases; junction bases not matched to a gene: 8. As DNA, the CDR3 is TGTGCCAGCAGTGGCCGGGACTACGGGAACAATGAGCAGTTCTTC. This gives the protein CASSGRDYGNNEQFF.

The sample holds many counts of this clonotype. The chain is built from TRBV20-1 and TRBJ1-1, with TRBD1 matching 7 bases. Germline V gene data show CDR1 as DFQATT and CDR2 as SNEGSKA (reference sequence). The length of the CDR3 is 16 residues. The junction had 7 bases not matched to a gene; V was cut back by 0 bases and J by 0 bases. The DNA of the CDR3 is TGCAGTGCTAGAGAGGGCAGGGGGACCGTGAACACTGAAGCTTTCTTT. Amino acid sequence: CSAREGRGTVNTEAFF.

This clonotype was recorded at least ten times. V gene TRBV7-8 combines with J gene TRBJ1-1, with D possibly being TRBD1 (5 bases). The CDR3 consists of 14 residues. Trimming removed 0 bases at V and 10 bases at J, with 15 bases between. Germline CDR1 and CDR2: SGHVS and FQNEAQ. The CDR3 DNA is TGTGCCAGCAGCTTAGCGGCTACGGGGGTTGGAGCTTTCTTT. As protein: CASSLAATGVGAFF.

The chain recombines TRBV9 with TRBJ1-2, with 11 bases that match TRBD1. CDR1 is SGDLS, CDR2 YYNGEE, per germline. Trimming took 4 bases from V and 8 from J; bases not matched to a gene: 10. This CDR3 region has 15 residues. CDR3 in amino acids: CASSTSGTGGGGYTF. The CDR3 region has the DNA TGTGCCAGCAGCACCTCCGGGACAGGGGGGGGAGGCTACACCTTC.

Only a few counts were recorded for this clonotype. The chain couples TRBV6-1 to TRBJ2-5, with 8 nucleotides matching TRBD1. From germline, CDR1 is MNHNS and CDR2 SASEGT. There are 14 residues in the CDR3. V shed 5 bases, J shed 5 bases, and the junction held 7 bases outside the gene matches. This CDR3 is CASSPRTGMETQYF. The CDR3 nucleotides read TGTGCCAGCAGTCCCAGGACAGGGATGGAGACCCAGTACTTC.

This clonotype has a handful of counts. This rearrangement joins TRBV4-2 to TRBJ2-5, with TRBD2 identical over 12 bases. The CDR3 runs 17 residues. Germline lookup yields CDR1 LGHNA and CDR2 YNFKEQ. The V segment lost 0 bases and the J segment 5 bases; nucleotides outside the gene matches: 7. CDR3 DNA sequence: TGTGCCAGCAGCCAAGATTCCCTAGCGGGAGGGCTTGAGACCCAGTACTTC. This encodes CASSQDSLAGGLETQYF.

The chain uses TRBV11-2 and TRBJ2-5; 9 nucleotides match TRBD1. The trim removed 4 bases at V and 5 bases at J, leaving 11 bases unmatched. Germline CDR1 SGHAT, CDR2 FQNNGV. This CDR3 is 16 amino acids long. The chain's CDR3 is CASSYSLQGAQETQYF. CDR3 coding DNA: TGTGCCAGCAGCTACTCCTTACAGGGGGCGCAGGAGACCCAGTACTTC.

The chain is built from TRBV20-1 and TRBJ1-5; no firm D call. The CDR3 has 14 amino acids. V was trimmed by 3 bases and J by 4 bases, leaving 13 bases between them. Germline V CDR1 and CDR2: DFQATT, SNEGSKA (reference sequence). Here the CDR3 reads CSASTGLGNQPQHF. The CDR3 nucleotides read TGCAGTGCTAGTACCGGGCTGGGGAATCAGCCCCAGCATTTT.

This clonotype was found a few times. V and J are TRBV12-3 or TRBV12-4 and TRBJ2-2; 8 bases line up with TRBD1. The ends lost 3 bases at V and 4 bases at J; junction bases unmatched: 4. CDR3 length: 15 residues. CDR3 in amino acids: CASSFPDRGTGELFF. CDR3 nucleotides: TGTGCCAGCAGTTTCCCCGACAGGGGCACCGGGGAGCTGTTTTTT.

This clonotype was observed many times. The chain joins TRBV28 to TRBJ1-5, with 10 bases that match TRBD1. This CDR3 spans 16 amino acids. With V trimmed by 4 bases and J by 7 bases, 10 bases remained unmatched. CDR1 is MDHEN, CDR2 SYDVKM, per germline. The CDR3 region is CASSSARTGGYQPQHF. CDR3 DNA sequence: TGTGCCAGCAGTTCAGCCCGGACAGGGGGGTACCAGCCCCAGCATTTT.

This clonotype was seen repeatedly, ten times or more. The rearrangement joins TRBV28 to TRBJ2-5; D ambiguous. Trimming removed 5 bases from V and 5 bases from J, with 3 bases in between. The CDR3 is made up of 10 amino acids. The germline CDR1 and CDR2 sequences are MDHEN and SYDVKM. CDR3 coding DNA: TGTGCCAGCAGTCGGGAGACCCAGTACTTC. It yields the protein CASSRETQYF.

This clonotype was recorded a few times. The chain uses TRBV7-2 and TRBJ2-4, with TRBD1 matching over 12 bases. The length of the CDR3 is 17 residues. Unmatched junction bases numbered 11, after V lost 2 bases and J lost 9 bases. Germline V lookup: CDR1 SGHTA, CDR2 FQGNSA. The CDR3 here is CASSLWEAGTGGTIQYF. CDR3 bases: TGTGCCAGCAGCTTATGGGAGGCCGGGACAGGGGGCACCATTCAGTACTTC.

The chain has TRBV7-9 and TRBJ2-3; 10 positions match TRBD2. CDR3 length equals 17 residues. V shed 1 base and J 2 bases; nucleotides not matched to a gene: 6. Germline assignment: CDR1 SEHNR and CDR2 FQNEAQ (reference sequence). CDR3 sequence (DNA): TGTGCCAGCAGCTTAGACGTTAGCGGGAGGTTCACAGATACGCAGTATTTT. Translating gives CASSLDVSGRFTDTQYF. The full variable domain, with the rest looked up from reference TRBV7-9 and TRBJ2-3, is DTGVSQNPRHKITKRGQNVTFRCDPISEHNRLYWYRQTLGQGPEFLTYFQNEAQLEKSRLLSDRFSAERPKGSFSTLEIQRTEQGDSAMYLCASSLDVSGRFTDTQYFGPGTRLTVL.

This clonotype has at least ten counts. The V and J genes are TRBV6-1 and TRBJ2-5, with D possibly matching TRBD2 (5 bases). This CDR3 has 13 amino acids. V was cut by 6 bases and J by 7 bases, with 15 bases left in between. Germline values: CDR1 MNHNS, CDR2 SASEGT. The chain's CDR3 is CASRPDGMGTQYF. CDR3 DNA sequence: TGTGCCAGCAGGCCAGACGGGATGGGGACCCAGTACTTC.

This clonotype was picked up many times. The V call is TRBV6-1, the J call TRBJ2-1; no clear D gene. The CDR3 extends over 19 amino acids. With 5 bases removed from V and 4 bases from J, the gap between germline ends came to 27 bases. CDR1 and CDR2 (germline): MNHNS, SASEGT. The CDR3 spells CASSSMTGIRPSEYNEQFF. The CDR3 nucleotides read TGTGCCAGCAGTTCAATGACTGGAATAAGGCCCTCGGAATACAATGAGCAGTTCTTC.

This clonotype occurred many times. In nucleotides, the CDR3 is TGTGCCAGCAGCTGGGGACAGGGCCAGTACTTC. It codes for CASSWGQGQYF. The V gene is TRBV7-2, the J gene TRBJ2-5, with 9 bases identical to TRBD1. Germline V lookup: CDR1 SGHTA, CDR2 FQGNSA. With V trimmed by 4 bases and J by 10 bases, 1 base remained unmatched. The CDR3 runs to 11 residues.